This T cell receptor (beta chain) appears in the sequencing data of a study of blood T cell repertoires in COVID-19. Whole-study context: In each case, the material was cDNA or gDNA derived from T cells, B-cell-depleted T cells, or PBMCs.

Original processing notes: Amplifying reference gene primers gave estimates of nucleated cell counts. Measured with immunoSEQ multiplex PCR; TCRdb has only the in-frame clones, and not every one. V and J calls and clone size are copied from that table; D and trimming were computed from the DNA. The sample gives some 100,000 clones, 90% to 95% of which show up once; about 18% is in the top ten. Germline assignment: CDR1 LGHNA and CDR2 YSLEER. The CDR3 runs to 12 residues. Trimming pared 3 bases from V and 8 bases from J, leaving 10 bases between. V usage is TRBV4-3 and J usage is TRBJ1-1; possibly TRBD1 for D (5 bases). The TCR comes from a man between 45 and 60 years old with acute or convalescent COVID-19. Sequenced input: peripheral blood. The CDR3 is CASSHRGAEAFF. The CDR3 nucleotides are TGCGCCAGCAGCCATAGGGGTGCCGAAGCTTTCTTT.